These T cell receptor beta chains were read from a single sample in a study of CD8 T cells in ankylosing spondylitis. Each CDR3 protein gets one entry after TCRdb re-called the 5' RACE reads with MiXCR. The sample includes about 250,000 distinct CDR3 sequences, 7.5% to 9.5% seen only once; the top ten take around 4.9%. Sequenced sample: blood, either unsorted or a sorted T cell fraction (not recorded which). These receptors were obtained from a female donor with ankylosing spondylitis or in good health (not recorded which). Each CDR3 is given without its conserved first and last residue.

j_call v_call cdr3_aa
TRBJ2-1 TRBV28 ASSLGGSQTNEQF
TRBJ1-5 TRBV20-1 SARDQGPLHSNQPQH
TRBJ2-7 TRBV4-3 ASSQDTAALFYEQY
TRBJ2-7 TRBV7-9 ASGSGTDSPYEQY
TRBJ2-3 TRBV7-8 ASSRLAGPSTDTQY
TRBJ2-7 TRBV7-2 ASSFMGAGGTYEQY
TRBJ1-2 TRBV18 ASSPVGFTNYGYT
TRBJ2-2 TRBV21-1 ASSKGLAGRGNTGELF
TRBJ1-5 TRBV20-1 SAGGRGGHSNQPQH
TRBJ1-1 TRBV5-1 ASSLYGMNTEAF
TRBJ2-3 TRBV5-1 ASSLAPLMGTQY
TRBJ2-1 TRBV12-3/TRBV12-4 ASSLAGGTYEQF
TRBJ2-1 TRBV7-6 ASSLGEGTNEQF
TRBJ2-1 TRBV6-2/TRBV6-3 ASRRGLLAPSNEQF
TRBJ1-1 TRBV5-1 ASSWGDRGWTEAF
TRBJ2-2 TRBV5-1 ASSLALAGLDTGELF
TRBJ1-6 TRBV5-1 ASSYRQGEENSPLH
TRBJ2-3 TRBV7-9 ASSNPGTSVGTQY
TRBJ2-1 TRBV20-1 SARERAKSYNEQF
TRBJ1-1 TRBV29-1 SVDGGAGDTEAF
TRBJ2-7 TRBV7-9 ASSLAGAYEQY
TRBJ2-1 TRBV4-3 ASSQVPGLAGGHEQF
TRBJ1-1 TRBV25-1 ASLLGGKAF
TRBJ2-1 TRBV6-2/TRBV6-3 ASSYGFSGSYEQF
TRBJ2-1 TRBV12-3/TRBV12-4 ASSGGLNNEQF
TRBJ2-1 TRBV12-3/TRBV12-4 ASSPRPLTSGFDEQF
TRBJ2-3 TRBV10-3 AISGQPSTQY
TRBJ2-5 TRBV7-2 ASSLTWETQY
TRBJ2-2 TRBV5-1 ASPRRAGGTGELF
TRBJ1-1 TRBV4-3 ASSSRGAGRNTEAF
TRBJ2-1 TRBV5-1 ASSSASQRVSYNEQF
TRBJ2-7 TRBV7-2 ASSPRSFYEQY
TRBJ2-3 TRBV7-8 ASSLKDSKQY
TRBJ2-2 TRBV4-2 ASSFQDSGTGELF
TRBJ2-7 TRBV6-2/TRBV6-3 ASSIGPAIEQY
TRBJ2-6 TRBV4-3 ASSPDRARSGANVLT
TRBJ2-7 TRBV2 ASTPDRYEQY
TRBJ1-1 TRBV29-1 SVGNTEAF
TRBJ2-2 TRBV11-2 ASSFELTGELF
TRBJ2-7 TRBV7-9 ASSLEGGLYEQY
TRBJ2-2 TRBV12-3/TRBV12-4 ASTLAPLGELF